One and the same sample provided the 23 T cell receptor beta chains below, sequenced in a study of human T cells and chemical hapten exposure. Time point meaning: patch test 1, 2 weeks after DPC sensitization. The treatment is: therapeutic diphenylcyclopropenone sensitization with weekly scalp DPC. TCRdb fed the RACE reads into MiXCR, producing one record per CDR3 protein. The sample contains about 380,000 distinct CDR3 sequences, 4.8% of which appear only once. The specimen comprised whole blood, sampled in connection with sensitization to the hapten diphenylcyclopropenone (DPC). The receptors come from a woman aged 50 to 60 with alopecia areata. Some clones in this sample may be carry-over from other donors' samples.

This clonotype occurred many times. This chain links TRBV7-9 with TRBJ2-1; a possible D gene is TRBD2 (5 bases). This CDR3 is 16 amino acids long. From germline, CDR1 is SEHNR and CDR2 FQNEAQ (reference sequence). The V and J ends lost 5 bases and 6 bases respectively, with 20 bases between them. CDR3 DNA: TGTGCCAGCAGCCCCCAAAGCGGAGGTGCAGGCAATGAGCAGTTCTTC. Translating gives CASSPQSGGAGNEQFF.

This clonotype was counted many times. CDR3 loop: CASSSEKLFF. CDR3 bases: TGTGCCAGCAGCTCCGAAAAACTGTTTTTT. The chain recombines TRBV7-9 with TRBJ1-4, with unresolved D. Trimming cost V 4 bases and J 8 bases, with 2 bases left between them. This CDR3 contains 10 residues. Germline CDR1 and CDR2: SEHNR and FQNEAQ (reference sequence).

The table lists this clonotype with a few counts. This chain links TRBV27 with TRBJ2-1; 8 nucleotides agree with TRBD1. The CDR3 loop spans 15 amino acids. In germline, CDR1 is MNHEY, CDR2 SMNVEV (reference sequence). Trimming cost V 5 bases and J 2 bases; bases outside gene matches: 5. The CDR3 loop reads CASSPRDRPYNEQFF. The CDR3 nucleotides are TGTGCCAGCAGTCCCCGGGACAGGCCCTACAATGAGCAGTTCTTC.

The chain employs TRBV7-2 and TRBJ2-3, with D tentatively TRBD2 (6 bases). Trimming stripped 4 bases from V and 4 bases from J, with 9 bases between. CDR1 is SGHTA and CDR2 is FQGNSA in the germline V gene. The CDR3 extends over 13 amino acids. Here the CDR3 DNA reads TGTGCCAGCAGCTCCCGCGGGGCAGATACGCAGTATTTT. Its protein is CASSSRGADTQYF.

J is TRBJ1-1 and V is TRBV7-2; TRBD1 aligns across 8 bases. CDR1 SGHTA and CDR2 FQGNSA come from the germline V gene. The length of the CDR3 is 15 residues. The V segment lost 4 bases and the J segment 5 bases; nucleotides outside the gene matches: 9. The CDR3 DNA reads TGTGCCAGCAGCTCGGCAGGGGGCTTAAAAACTGAAGCTTTCTTT. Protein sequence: CASSSAGGLKTEAFF.

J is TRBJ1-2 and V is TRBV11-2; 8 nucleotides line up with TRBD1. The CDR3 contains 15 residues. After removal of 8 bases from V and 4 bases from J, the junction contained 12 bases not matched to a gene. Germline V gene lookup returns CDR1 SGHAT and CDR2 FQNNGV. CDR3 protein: CASARPAGGAYGYTF. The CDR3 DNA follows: TGTGCCAGCGCCAGGCCGGCAGGGGGCGCCTATGGCTACACCTTC.

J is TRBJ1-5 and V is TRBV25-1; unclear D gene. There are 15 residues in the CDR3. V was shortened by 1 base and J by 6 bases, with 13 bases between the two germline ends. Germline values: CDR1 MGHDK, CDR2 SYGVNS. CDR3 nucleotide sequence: TGTGCCAGCAGTGAATCACTAGGGCCCGGTCAGCCCCAGCATTTT. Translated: CASSESLGPGQPQHF.

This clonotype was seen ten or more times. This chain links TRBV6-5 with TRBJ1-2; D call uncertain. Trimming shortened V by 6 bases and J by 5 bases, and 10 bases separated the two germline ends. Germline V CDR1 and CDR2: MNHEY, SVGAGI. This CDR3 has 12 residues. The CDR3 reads CASSDGLYGYTF. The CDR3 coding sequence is TGTGCCAGCAGCGACGGATTATATGGCTACACCTTC.

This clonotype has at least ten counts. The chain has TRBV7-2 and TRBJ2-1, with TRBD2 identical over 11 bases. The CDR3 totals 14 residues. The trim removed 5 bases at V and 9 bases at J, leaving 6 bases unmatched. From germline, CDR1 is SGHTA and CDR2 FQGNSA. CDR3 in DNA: TGTGCCAGCAGCACTAGCGGGAGTTTGGGTGAGCAGTTCTTC. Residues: CASSTSGSLGEQFF.

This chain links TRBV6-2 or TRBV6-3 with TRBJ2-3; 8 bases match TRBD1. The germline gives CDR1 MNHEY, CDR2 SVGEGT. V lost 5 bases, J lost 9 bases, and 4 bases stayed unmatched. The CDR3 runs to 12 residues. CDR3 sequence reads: CASSVDRGTQYF. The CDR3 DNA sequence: TGTGCCAGCAGTGTCGACAGGGGAACGCAGTATTTT.

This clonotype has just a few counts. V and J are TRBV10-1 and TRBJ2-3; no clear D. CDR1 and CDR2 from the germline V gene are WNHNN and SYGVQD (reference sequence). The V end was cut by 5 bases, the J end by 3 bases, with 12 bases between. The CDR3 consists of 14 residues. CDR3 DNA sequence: TGCGCCAGCAGTTCGATTTTCGAAACAGATACGCAGTATTTT. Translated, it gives CASSSIFETDTQYF.

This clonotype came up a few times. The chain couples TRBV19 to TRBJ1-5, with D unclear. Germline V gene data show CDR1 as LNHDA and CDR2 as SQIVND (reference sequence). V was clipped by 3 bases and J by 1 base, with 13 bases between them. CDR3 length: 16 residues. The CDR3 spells CASSIVGLSSNQPQHF. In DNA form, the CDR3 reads TGTGCCAGTAGTATCGTGGGCTTAAGCAGCAATCAGCCCCAGCATTTT.

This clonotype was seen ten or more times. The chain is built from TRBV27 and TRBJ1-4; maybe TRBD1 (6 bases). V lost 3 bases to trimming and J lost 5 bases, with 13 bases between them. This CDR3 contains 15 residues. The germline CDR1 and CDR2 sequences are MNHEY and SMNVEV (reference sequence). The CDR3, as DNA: TGTGCCAGCAGTTTTTCCACAGGGTTGAATGAAAAACTGTTTTTT. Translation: CASSFSTGLNEKLFF.

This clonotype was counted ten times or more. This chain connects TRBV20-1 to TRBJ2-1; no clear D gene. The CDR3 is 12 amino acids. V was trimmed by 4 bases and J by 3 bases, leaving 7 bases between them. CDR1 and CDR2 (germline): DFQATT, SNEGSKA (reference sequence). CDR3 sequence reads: CSATEIYNEQFF. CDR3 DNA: TGCAGTGCTACGGAGATCTACAATGAGCAGTTCTTC.

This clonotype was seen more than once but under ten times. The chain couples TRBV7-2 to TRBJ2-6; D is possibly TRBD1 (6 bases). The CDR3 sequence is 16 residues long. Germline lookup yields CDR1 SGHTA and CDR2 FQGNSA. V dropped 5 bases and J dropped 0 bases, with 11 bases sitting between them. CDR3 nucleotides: TGTGCCAGCAGCCTAGGGGGTTACTCTGGGGCCAACGTCCTGACTTTC. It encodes CASSLGGYSGANVLTF. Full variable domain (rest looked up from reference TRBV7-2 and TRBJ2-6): GAGVSQSPSNKVTEKGKDVELRCDPISGHTALYWYRQSLGQGLEFLIYFQGNSAPDKSGLPSDRFSAERTGGSVSTLTIQRTQQEDSAVYLCASSLGGYSGANVLTFGAGSRLTVL.

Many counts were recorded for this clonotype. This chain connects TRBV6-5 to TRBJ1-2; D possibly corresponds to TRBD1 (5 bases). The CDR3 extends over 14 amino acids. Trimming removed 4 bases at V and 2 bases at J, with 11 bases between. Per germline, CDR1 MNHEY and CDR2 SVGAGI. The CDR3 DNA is TGTGCCAGCAGTTGGGGACGGGAGAACTATGGCTACACCTTC. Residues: CASSWGRENYGYTF.

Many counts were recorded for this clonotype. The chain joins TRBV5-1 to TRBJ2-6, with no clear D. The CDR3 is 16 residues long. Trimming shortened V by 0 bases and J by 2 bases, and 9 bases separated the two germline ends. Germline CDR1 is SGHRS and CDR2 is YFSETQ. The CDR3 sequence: CASSLDVLTGANVLTF. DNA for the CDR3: TGCGCCAGCAGCTTGGACGTGCTAACTGGGGCCAACGTCCTGACTTTC.

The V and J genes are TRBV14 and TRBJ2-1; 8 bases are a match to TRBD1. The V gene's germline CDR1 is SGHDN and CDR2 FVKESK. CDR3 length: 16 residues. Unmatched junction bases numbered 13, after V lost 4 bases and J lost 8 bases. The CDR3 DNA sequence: TGTGCCAGCAGCCTACCAGCAGGACAGGGTATAGATGAGCAGTTCTTC. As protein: CASSLPAGQGIDEQFF. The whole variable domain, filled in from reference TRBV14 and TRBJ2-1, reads EAGVTQFPSHSVIEKGQTVTLRCDPISGHDNLYWYRRVMGKEIKFLLHFVKESKQDESGMPNNRFLAERTGGTYSTLKVQPAELEDSGVYFCASSLPAGQGIDEQFFGPGTRLTVL.

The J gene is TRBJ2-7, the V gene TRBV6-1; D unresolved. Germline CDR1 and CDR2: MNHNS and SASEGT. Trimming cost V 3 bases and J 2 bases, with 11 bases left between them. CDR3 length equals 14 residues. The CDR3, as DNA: TGTGCCAGCAGTGATCCGGGTAACCCCTACGAGCAGTACTTC. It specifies CASSDPGNPYEQYF.

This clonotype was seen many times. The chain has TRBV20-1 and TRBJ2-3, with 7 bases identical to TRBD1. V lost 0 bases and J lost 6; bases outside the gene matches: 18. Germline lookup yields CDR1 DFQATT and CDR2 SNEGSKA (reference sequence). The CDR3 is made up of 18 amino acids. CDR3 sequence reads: CSARESEGQGVVGDTQYF. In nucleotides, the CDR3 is TGCAGTGCTAGAGAAAGCGAAGGCCAGGGGGTCGTAGGGGATACGCAGTATTTT.

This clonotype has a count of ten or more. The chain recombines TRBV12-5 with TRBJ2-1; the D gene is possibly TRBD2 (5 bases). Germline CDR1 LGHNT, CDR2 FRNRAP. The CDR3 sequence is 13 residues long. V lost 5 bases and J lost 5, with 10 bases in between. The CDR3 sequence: CASGPEGHNEQFF. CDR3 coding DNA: TGTGCTAGTGGTCCCGAGGGCCACAATGAGCAGTTCTTC.

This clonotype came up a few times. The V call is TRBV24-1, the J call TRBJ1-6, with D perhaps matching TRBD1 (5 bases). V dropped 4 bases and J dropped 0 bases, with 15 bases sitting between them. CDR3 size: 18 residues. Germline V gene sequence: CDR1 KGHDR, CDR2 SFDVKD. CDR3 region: CATSDPGALGSYNSPLHF. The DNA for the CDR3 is TGTGCCACCAGTGACCCCGGGGCCCTGGGCTCCTATAATTCACCCCTCCACTTT.

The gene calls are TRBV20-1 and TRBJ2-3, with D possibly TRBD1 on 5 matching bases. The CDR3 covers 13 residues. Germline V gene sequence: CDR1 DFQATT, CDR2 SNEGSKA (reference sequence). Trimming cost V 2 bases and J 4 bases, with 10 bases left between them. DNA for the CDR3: TGCAGTGCTAGATACCAGGGCTCAGATACGCAGTATTTT. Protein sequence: CSARYQGSDTQYF.